These 6 T cell receptor beta chains were sequenced from one sample in a study of beta chain features in type 1 diabetes. Investigators reverse transcribed all isolated RNA, so they sequenced expressed TCRB transcripts. TCRdb keeps only in-frame clones here, not all; method: immunoSEQ multiplex PCR. The sample has some 150,000 clones; 9% to 10% are singletons. Sequenced: central memory CD4+ T cells from blood. The source is a middle-aged woman in good health.

A few counts support this clone. This chain uses TRBV7-2 with TRBJ2-7; 11 bases match TRBD1. Trimming at V came to 5 bases and at J to 0 bases, leaving 12 bases not matched to a gene. The CDR3 has 18 residues. CDR1 is SGHTA and CDR2 is FQGNSA in the germline V gene. Here the CDR3 DNA reads TGTGCCAGCAGCCCCCTCGGGGACAGGGGGATGTTCTCCTACGAGCAGTACTTC. It yields the protein CASSPLGDRGMFSYEQYF.

The gene calls are TRBV29-1 and TRBJ1-1, with D hard to call. Trimming shortened V by 6 bases and J by 0 bases, and 11 bases separated the two germline ends. The CDR3 contains 13 residues. Germline V gives CDR1 SQVTM, CDR2 ANQGSEA. The DNA for the CDR3 is TGCAGCGTGGGCCTGACACTGAACACTGAAGCTTTCTTT. Protein: CSVGLTLNTEAFF.

This clone was counted a few times. This chain connects TRBV6-5 to TRBJ1-1; 9 bases fit TRBD1. Looked up from germline, CDR1 is MNHEY and CDR2 is SVGAGI. V lost 5 bases to trimming and J lost 8 bases; unmatched junction nucleotides: 6. CDR3 length: 13 amino acids. The CDR3 is CASSRGTGKEAFF. The CDR3 DNA reads TGTGCCAGCAGTAGGGGGACAGGGAAAGAAGCTTTCTTT.

This chain connects TRBV11-2 to TRBJ2-1, with 7 bases identical to TRBD2. This CDR3 has 18 amino acids. With V trimmed by 8 bases and J by 6 bases, 22 bases remained unmatched. Germline V gives CDR1 SGHAT, CDR2 FQNNGV. The CDR3 DNA is TGTGCCAGCGGCGTCATTTTGGGGACTACAGAGAGACTCAATGAGCAGTTCTTC. This codes for CASGVILGTTERLNEQFF.

Many counts were recorded for this clone. V gene TRBV2 combines with J gene TRBJ2-5; D is ambiguous. From germline, CDR1 is SNHLY and CDR2 FYNNEI. The V and J ends lost 2 bases and 5 bases respectively, with 3 bases between them. There are 11 residues in the CDR3. This CDR3 is CASSEYETQYF. The CDR3 DNA is TGTGCCAGCAGTGAATATGAGACCCAGTACTTC.

The chain has TRBV21-1 and TRBJ2-1; the table's D call, TRBD2, was not checked against the DNA. TRBV21-1 has pseudogene status. The CDR3 is 17 residues long. CDR3 bases: TGTGCCAGCAGCGGAACTAGCGGGGGGGCCAGTAGAGATGAGCAGTTCTTC. Amino acids: CASSGTSGGASRDEQFF.